The next 31 T cell receptor beta chains were all read from a single sample in a study of shared clonotypes between healthy human individuals. In the naive CD8 group, cells lacked CD45RO and were positively selected for CCR7, so terminally differentiated effector memory CD45RA+ cells were left out. Sequenced by immunoSEQ multiplex PCR; TCRdb stores in-frame clones only, minus some. Of a few million clones listed, around 95% are singletons. Sequencing was carried out using naive CD8+ T cells from PBMCs. These receptors were obtained from a man between 18 and 29 years old in good health. Some clones in this sample may be carry-over from other donors' samples.

The gene calls are TRBV6-6 and TRBJ2-7; a possible D gene is TRBD2 (5 bases). The germline V gene has CDR1 MNHNY and CDR2 SVGAGI (reference sequence). Trimming removed 0 bases at V and 3 bases at J, with 9 bases between. This CDR3 spans 14 amino acids. The CDR3 DNA reads as TGTGCCAGCAGTTACTCGGACTCTTTCTACGAGCAGTACTTC. It encodes CASSYSDSFYEQYF.

This chain links TRBV30 with TRBJ2-2; D call uncertain. In germline, CDR1 is GTSNPN, CDR2 SVGIG (reference sequence). The CDR3 runs to 15 residues. Trimming removed 0 bases from V and 7 bases from J, with 15 bases in between. The CDR3, as DNA: TGTGCCTGGAGTGTATCGAGGCGGAGCAGCGGGGAGCTGTTTTTT. Encoded protein: CAWSVSRRSSGELFF.

This chain uses TRBV6-5 with TRBJ2-3; TRBD2 matches 7 bases. The V gene end was trimmed by 2 bases and the J gene end by 0 bases; junction bases not matched to a gene: 5. The CDR3 has 16 amino acids. In germline, CDR1 is MNHEY, CDR2 SVGAGI. The CDR3 nucleotides are TGTGCCAGCAGTTACGAGCGGGGCCCTAGCACAGATACGCAGTATTTT. This encodes CASSYERGPSTDTQYF.

This rearrangement joins TRBV9 to TRBJ2-7; D remains unclear. There are 13 residues in the CDR3. Germline-derived CDR1 and CDR2 are SGDLS and YYNGEE. Trimming took off 3 bases at V and 0 bases at J, with 7 bases between the two ends. The CDR3 DNA reads TGTGCCAGCAGCGACGACGTCTCCTACGAGCAGTACTTC. Protein product: CASSDDVSYEQYF.

This clone has a single count. V gene TRBV4-1 combines with J gene TRBJ2-2; D assignment may be TRBD1 or TRBD2 (5 bases each). The V gene lost 4 bases and the J gene lost 2 bases, with 17 bases spanning the gap. This CDR3 is built from 17 residues. Germline CDR1 is MGHRA and CDR2 is YSYEKL. As DNA, the CDR3 is TGCGCCAGCAGCCTACCGGTGGGGGATCTAAACACCGGGGAGCTGTTTTTT. Protein: CASSLPVGDLNTGELFF.

V and J are TRBV27 and TRBJ1-2; 7 bases line up with TRBD1. Germline CDR1 MNHEY, CDR2 SMNVEV (reference sequence). J gave up 2 bases and V 5 bases, and 11 bases lay outside the gene matches. This CDR3 is 16 amino acids long. The DNA for the CDR3 is TGTGCCAGCAGTGGCCGGGGACAGCGTTTGAACTATGGCTACACCTTC. As protein: CASSGRGQRLNYGYTF.

Comment on this clone: Other nucleotide sequences from this sample produce the same CDR3. The V and J genes are TRBV15 and TRBJ1-2; no reliable D call. The CDR3 runs to 14 residues. Germline loops: CDR1 LNHNV, CDR2 YYDKDF (reference sequence). With 4 bases removed from V and 0 bases from J, the gap between germline ends came to 9 bases. In nucleotides, the CDR3 is TGTGCCACCAGCACTCGGACGGCTAACTATGGCTACACCTTC. It codes for CATSTRTANYGYTF.

The genes are TRBV27 and TRBJ2-3; TRBD2 is a possible D gene (5 bases). The CDR3 loop spans 14 amino acids. Germline CDR1 and CDR2: MNHEY and SMNVEV (reference sequence). The V end was cut by 6 bases, the J end by 2 bases, with 12 bases between. The CDR3 nucleotides are TGTGCCAGCAGCATGGACTGGTACACAGATACGCAGTATTTT. It yields the protein CASSMDWYTDTQYF.

The chain uses TRBV7-9 and TRBJ2-7, with D maybe TRBD1 (6 bases). This CDR3 has 13 residues. CDR1 SEHNR and CDR2 FQNEAQ come from the germline V gene (reference sequence). With 5 bases removed from V and 1 base from J, the gap between germline ends came to 9 bases. CDR3 sequence (DNA): TGTGCCAGCAGCGTACAGGGTTCCTACGAGCAGTACTTC. Its translation: CASSVQGSYEQYF.

The chain has TRBV5-1 and TRBJ1-5; D unclear. The ends were cut back, 0 bases at V and 3 bases at J, with 7 bases in the middle. This CDR3 region has 14 residues. From germline, CDR1 is SGHRS and CDR2 YFSETQ. CDR3 in amino acids: CASSLGQINQPQHF. The CDR3 nucleotides are TGCGCCAGCAGCTTGGGTCAAATCAATCAGCCCCAGCATTTT.

A single count supports this clone. This chain joins TRBV28 and TRBJ1-1, with D possibly TRBD1 on 6 matching bases. The CDR3 extends over 19 amino acids. Germline values: CDR1 MDHEN, CDR2 SYDVKM. V lost 6 bases to trimming and J lost 1 base, with 27 bases between them. DNA for the CDR3: TGTGCCAGCAGCAGCCGTCGTCTGACAGGAAACGGCGGGAACACTGAAGCTTTCTTT. It yields the protein CASSSRRLTGNGGNTEAFF.

The chain couples TRBV7-2 to TRBJ1-1; possible D gene TRBD1, 5 bases. The CDR3 is 17 amino acids. Germline V gene lookup returns CDR1 SGHTA and CDR2 FQGNSA. The ends were cut back, 3 bases at V and 1 base at J, with 18 bases in the middle. Here the CDR3 reads CASSLGVGLTQNTEAFF. The CDR3 coding sequence is TGTGCCAGCAGCTTGGGGGTAGGGCTCACACAGAACACTGAAGCTTTCTTT. The complete variable domain, with remaining parts taken from reference TRBV7-2 and TRBJ1-1, reads GAGVSQSPSNKVTEKGKDVELRCDPISGHTALYWYRQSLGQGLEFLIYFQGNSAPDKSGLPSDRFSAERTGGSVSTLTIQRTQQEDSAVYLCASSLGVGLTQNTEAFFGQGTRLTVV.

The chain couples TRBV28 to TRBJ1-2; a weak D match, TRBD1 (6 bases). Germline CDR1 and CDR2: MDHEN and SYDVKM. V was pared by 3 bases and J by 8 bases, with 16 bases between. The length of the CDR3 is 14 residues. CDR3 nucleotides: TGTGCCAGCAGTTTGACGGGGGCCGTTAGCGGCTACACCTTC. Protein sequence: CASSLTGAVSGYTF.

The genes are TRBV28 and TRBJ1-1; TRBD1 agrees at 7 bases. The CDR3 is 15 amino acids. After removal of 3 bases from V and 2 bases from J, the junction contained 6 bases not matched to a gene. Per the germline V gene, CDR1 is MDHEN and CDR2 is SYDVKM. Here the CDR3 DNA reads TGTGCCAGCAGTTTCACAGGGGCCCTTAACACTGAAGCTTTCTTT. This codes for CASSFTGALNTEAFF.

In the case of this clone: This specimen includes other DNA sequences encoding the same CDR3. The chain is built from TRBV7-9 and TRBJ2-1, with 7 bases aligning to TRBD2. The CDR3 is 14 amino acids. The germline gives CDR1 SEHNR, CDR2 FQNEAQ (reference sequence). V was clipped by 4 bases and J by 0 bases; unmatched bases: 0. The CDR3 region has the DNA TGTGCCAGCAGCTCGGGGGGCTCCTACAATGAGCAGTTCTTC. Protein product: CASSSGGSYNEQFF.

This chain links TRBV9 with TRBJ2-1, with TRBD2 matching 9 bases. CDR1 SGDLS and CDR2 YYNGEE come from the germline V gene. The CDR3 spans 14 residues. The V segment lost 3 bases and the J segment 8 bases; nucleotides outside the gene matches: 6. DNA of the CDR3: TGTGCCAGCAGCGCCCTAGCGGGAATCGATGAGCAGTTCTTC. Protein product: CASSALAGIDEQFF. The whole variable domain, filled in from reference TRBV9 and TRBJ2-1, reads DSGVTQTPKHLITATGQRVTLRCSPRSGDLSVYWYQQSLDQGLQFLIQYYNGEERAKGNILERFSAQQFPDLHSELNLSSLELGDSALYFCASSALAGIDEQFFGPGTRLTVL.

The chain has TRBV9 and TRBJ2-5; D possibly corresponds to TRBD2 (5 bases). This CDR3 comprises 13 residues. Trimming removed 3 bases from V and 3 bases from J, with 9 bases in between. CDR1 and CDR2 from the germline V gene are SGDLS and YYNGEE. The CDR3 DNA sequence: TGTGCCAGCAGCGCGGACTGGAAAGAGACCCAGTACTTC. As protein: CASSADWKETQYF.

V usage is TRBV19 and J usage is TRBJ2-6; TRBD1 aligns across 8 bases. V lost 7 bases and J lost 2; bases outside the gene matches: 4. Germline V lookup: CDR1 LNHDA, CDR2 SQIVND (reference sequence). The CDR3 runs 15 residues. The chain's CDR3 is CASTDREAGANVLTF. The CDR3 DNA follows: TGTGCCAGTACGGACAGGGAAGCTGGGGCCAACGTCCTGACTTTC.

J is TRBJ1-2 and V is TRBV13; 9 bases align to TRBD1. CDR3 size: 13 residues. Germline V gene sequence: CDR1 PRHDT, CDR2 FYEKMQ (reference sequence). V dropped 8 bases and J dropped 5; count of bases not matched to a gene: 6. This chain's CDR3 is CASCGQGWYGYTF. The CDR3 DNA reads as TGTGCCAGCTGCGGACAGGGGTGGTATGGCTACACCTTC.

This clone appeared a single time. The genes are TRBV27 and TRBJ2-5; 10 positions agree with TRBD2. The J call may not be correct, given that the DNA end is closer to TRBJ2-7. This CDR3 region has 14 residues. Germline CDR1 MNHEY, CDR2 SMNVEV (reference sequence). The CDR3 protein is CASSLQREGYEQYF. In DNA form, the CDR3 reads TGTGCCAGCAGTTTACAGCGGGAGGGCTACGAGCAGTACTTC.

Concerning this clone: Within the sample, other DNA sequences also encode this same CDR3. Here the CDR3 DNA reads TGCGCCAGCAGTGAGTCAGGGGGGTACGAGCAGTACTTC. Translating it yields CASSESGGYEQYF. The rearrangement joins TRBV10-1 to TRBJ2-7; either TRBD1 or TRBD2 may supply D (6 bases each). The CDR3 runs 13 residues. Germline V gives CDR1 WNHNN, CDR2 SYGVQD (reference sequence). V lost 0 bases and J lost 4, with 7 bases in between.

A note on this clone: The same CDR3 can be traced to other DNA sequences in this sample. This rearrangement joins TRBV7-2 to TRBJ2-3; no definite D call. V lost 5 bases and J lost 3, with 6 bases in between. There are 12 residues in the CDR3. The germline gives CDR1 SGHTA, CDR2 FQGNSA. This CDR3 is CASSPRTDTQYF. The CDR3, as DNA: TGTGCCAGCAGCCCGCGAACAGATACGCAGTATTTT. The variable domain in full, completed from reference TRBV7-2 and TRBJ2-3, reads GAGVSQSPSNKVTEKGKDVELRCDPISGHTALYWYRQSLGQGLEFLIYFQGNSAPDKSGLPSDRFSAERTGGSVSTLTIQRTQQEDSAVYLCASSPRTDTQYFGPGTRLTVL.

The chain recombines TRBV10-3 with TRBJ2-5, with D possibly matching TRBD2 (6 bases). The CDR3 totals 15 residues. Trimming removed 2 bases from V and 4 bases from J, with 14 bases in between. Per germline, CDR1 ENHRY and CDR2 SYGVKD. The CDR3 sequence: CAISETFGGVETQYF. The CDR3 DNA reads TGTGCCATCAGTGAGACTTTCGGGGGTGTAGAGACCCAGTACTTC.

The chain joins TRBV29-1 to TRBJ1-2; D unclear. The V gene's germline CDR1 is SQVTM and CDR2 ANQGSEA. The CDR3 has 10 amino acids. Trimming pared 4 bases from V and 6 bases from J, leaving 6 bases between. The DNA for the CDR3 is TGCAGCGTTGTGTACGATGGCTACACCTTC. Protein: CSVVYDGYTF.

The gene calls are TRBV28 and TRBJ1-2, with 8 bases matching TRBD1. This CDR3 is 17 amino acids long. With V trimmed by 3 bases and J by 5 bases, 14 bases remained unmatched. CDR1 MDHEN and CDR2 SYDVKM come from the germline V gene. The DNA of the CDR3 is TGTGCCAGCAGTTTCTCCCGACAGGGGCTTGATGGTTATGGCTACACCTTC. Its protein product is CASSFSRQGLDGYGYTF.

This chain links TRBV7-3 with TRBJ2-2; 14 nucleotides match TRBD2. The germline V gene encodes CDR1 SGHTA and CDR2 FQGTGA. V lost 4 bases, J lost 1 base, and 2 bases stayed unmatched. This CDR3 is 17 amino acids long. The CDR3 sequence is CASSSGLAGGNTGELFF. The CDR3 nucleotides are TGTGCCAGCAGCTCCGGACTAGCGGGAGGGAACACCGGGGAGCTGTTTTTT.

The rearrangement links TRBV28 to TRBJ2-1; D is undetermined. CDR1 MDHEN and CDR2 SYDVKM come from the germline V gene. Trimming removed 7 bases from V and 0 bases from J, with 10 bases in between. The CDR3 is 14 residues long. Written as DNA, the CDR3 is TGTGCCAGCATAGGGCTACCCTCCTACAATGAGCAGTTCTTC. It specifies CASIGLPSYNEQFF. The full variable domain, its missing parts supplied by reference TRBV28 and TRBJ2-1, is DVKVTQSSRYLVKRTGEKVFLECVQDMDHENMFWYRQDPGLGLRLIYFSYDVKMKEKGDIPEGYSVSREKKERFSLILESASTNQTSMYLCASIGLPSYNEQFFGPGTRLTVL.

The V gene is TRBV5-4, the J gene TRBJ2-5; D may match TRBD1 or TRBD2 (5 bases each). Trimming took off 2 bases at V and 3 bases at J, with 17 bases between the two ends. CDR3 length: 16 residues. Germline CDR1 reads SGHNT; CDR2 reads YYREEE (reference sequence). The CDR3: CASSFDRGRPEETQYF. CDR3 sequence (DNA): TGTGCCAGCAGCTTTGACAGAGGGAGACCGGAAGAGACCCAGTACTTC.

The V and J genes are TRBV9 and TRBJ1-3; 7 bases align to TRBD1. Germline V gives CDR1 SGDLS, CDR2 YYNGEE. There are 15 residues in the CDR3. Trimming took 7 bases from V and 1 from J; bases not matched to a gene: 8. CDR3 in amino acids: CASGLDRASGNTIYF. CDR3 DNA sequence: TGTGCCAGCGGTCTCGACAGGGCTTCTGGAAACACCATATATTTT.

V and J are TRBV7-9 and TRBJ1-2; TRBD1 aligns across 9 bases. The junction had 9 bases not matched to a gene; V was cut back by 6 bases and J by 7 bases. The CDR3 runs to 14 residues. Germline assignment: CDR1 SEHNR and CDR2 FQNEAQ (reference sequence). CDR3 amino acids: CASRAGTGQFGYTF. In nucleotides, the CDR3 is TGTGCCAGCAGAGCTGGGACAGGGCAATTTGGCTACACCTTC.

The gene calls are TRBV25-1 and TRBJ2-2; D ambiguous. With 6 bases removed from V and 8 bases from J, the gap between germline ends came to 7 bases. The CDR3 consists of 11 residues. The germline V gene has CDR1 MGHDK and CDR2 SYGVNS. Here the CDR3 reads CASRSSGELFF. The DNA of the CDR3 is TGTGCCAGCAGGTCGTCTGGGGAGCTGTTTTTT.